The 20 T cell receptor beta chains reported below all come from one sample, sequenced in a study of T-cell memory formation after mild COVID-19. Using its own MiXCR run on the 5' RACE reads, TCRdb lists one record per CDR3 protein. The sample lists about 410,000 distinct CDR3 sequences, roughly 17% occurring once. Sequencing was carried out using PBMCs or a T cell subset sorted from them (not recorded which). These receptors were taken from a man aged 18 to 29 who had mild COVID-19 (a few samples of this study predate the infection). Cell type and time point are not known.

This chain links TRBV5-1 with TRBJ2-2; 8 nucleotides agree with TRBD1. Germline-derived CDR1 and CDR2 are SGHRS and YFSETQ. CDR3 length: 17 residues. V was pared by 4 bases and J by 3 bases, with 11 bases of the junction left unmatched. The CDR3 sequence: CASSPRPGTGHTGELFF. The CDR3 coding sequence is TGCGCCAGCAGCCCCCGACCCGGGACAGGTCACACCGGGGAGCTGTTTTTT.

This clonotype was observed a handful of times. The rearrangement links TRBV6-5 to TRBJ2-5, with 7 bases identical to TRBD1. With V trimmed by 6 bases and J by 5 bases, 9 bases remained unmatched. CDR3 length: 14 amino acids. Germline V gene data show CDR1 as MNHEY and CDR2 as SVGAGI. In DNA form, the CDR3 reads TGTGCCAGCAGCCCCTACAGGGGAGAGGAGACCCAGTACTTC. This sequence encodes CASSPYRGEETQYF.

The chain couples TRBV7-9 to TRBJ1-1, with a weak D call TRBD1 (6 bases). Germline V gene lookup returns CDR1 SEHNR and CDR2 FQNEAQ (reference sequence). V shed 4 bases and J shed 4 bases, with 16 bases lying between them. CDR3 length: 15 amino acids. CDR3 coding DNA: TGTGCCAGCAGCTCTAGGGGGTCCCTAGTCACTGAAGCTTTCTTT. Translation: CASSSRGSLVTEAFF.

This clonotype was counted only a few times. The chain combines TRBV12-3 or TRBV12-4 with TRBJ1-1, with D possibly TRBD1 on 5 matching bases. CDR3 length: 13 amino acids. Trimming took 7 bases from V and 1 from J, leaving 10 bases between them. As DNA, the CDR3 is TGTGCCAGCACTCCAGGACAGAACACTGAAGCTTTCTTT. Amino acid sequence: CASTPGQNTEAFF.

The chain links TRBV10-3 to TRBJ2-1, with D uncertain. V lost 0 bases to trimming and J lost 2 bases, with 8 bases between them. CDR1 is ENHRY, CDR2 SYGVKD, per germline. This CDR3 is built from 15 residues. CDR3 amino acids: CAISESRLAYNEQFF. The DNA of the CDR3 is TGTGCCATCAGTGAGTCACGGTTAGCCTACAATGAGCAGTTCTTC.

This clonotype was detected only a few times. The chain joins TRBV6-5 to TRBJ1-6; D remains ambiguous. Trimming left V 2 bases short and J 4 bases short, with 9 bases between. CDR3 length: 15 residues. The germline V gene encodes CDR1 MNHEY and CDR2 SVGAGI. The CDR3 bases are TGTGCCAGCAGTTACAACCTGGGTTATAATTCACCCCTCCACTTT. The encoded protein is CASSYNLGYNSPLHF.

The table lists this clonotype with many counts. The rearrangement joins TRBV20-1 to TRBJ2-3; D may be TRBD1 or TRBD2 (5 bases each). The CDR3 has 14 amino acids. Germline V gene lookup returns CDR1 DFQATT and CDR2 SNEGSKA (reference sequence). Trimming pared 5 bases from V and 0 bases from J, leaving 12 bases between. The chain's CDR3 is CSAPNRDSTDTQYF. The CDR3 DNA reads TGCAGTGCTCCTAACCGGGACAGCACAGATACGCAGTATTTT.

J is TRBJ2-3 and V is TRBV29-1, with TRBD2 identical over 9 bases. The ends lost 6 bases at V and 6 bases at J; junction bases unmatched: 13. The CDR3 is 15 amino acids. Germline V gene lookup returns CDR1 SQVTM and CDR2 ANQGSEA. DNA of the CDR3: TGCAGCGTCCCGGGGCTAGCGGGGCCCGGGGATACGCAGTATTTT. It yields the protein CSVPGLAGPGDTQYF.

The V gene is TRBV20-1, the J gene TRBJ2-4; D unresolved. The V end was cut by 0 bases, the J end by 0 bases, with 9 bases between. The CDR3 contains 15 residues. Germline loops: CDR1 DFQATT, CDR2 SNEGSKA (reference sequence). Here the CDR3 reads CSARDHNIAKNIQYF. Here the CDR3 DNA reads TGCAGTGCTAGAGACCATAATATAGCCAAAAACATTCAGTACTTC.

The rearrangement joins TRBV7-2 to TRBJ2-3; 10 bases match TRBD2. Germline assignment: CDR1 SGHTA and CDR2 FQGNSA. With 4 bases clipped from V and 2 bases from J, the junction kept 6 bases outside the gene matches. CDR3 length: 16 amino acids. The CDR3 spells CASSSRLAGPTDTQYF. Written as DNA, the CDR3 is TGTGCCAGCAGCTCCAGACTAGCGGGTCCCACAGATACGCAGTATTTT.

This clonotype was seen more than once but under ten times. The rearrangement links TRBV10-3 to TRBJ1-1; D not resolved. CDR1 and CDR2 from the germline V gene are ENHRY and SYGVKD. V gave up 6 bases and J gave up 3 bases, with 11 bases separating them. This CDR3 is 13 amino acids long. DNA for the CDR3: TGTGCCATCAGGGAAATAAGGGACACTGAAGCTTTCTTT. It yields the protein CAIREIRDTEAFF.

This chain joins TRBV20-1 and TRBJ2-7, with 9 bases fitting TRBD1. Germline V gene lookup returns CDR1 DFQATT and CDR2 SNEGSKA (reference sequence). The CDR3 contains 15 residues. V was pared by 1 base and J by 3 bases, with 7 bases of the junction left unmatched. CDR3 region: CSARAGDRGNYEQYF. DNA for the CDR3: TGCAGTGCTAGAGCGGGAGACAGGGGGAACTACGAGCAGTACTTC.

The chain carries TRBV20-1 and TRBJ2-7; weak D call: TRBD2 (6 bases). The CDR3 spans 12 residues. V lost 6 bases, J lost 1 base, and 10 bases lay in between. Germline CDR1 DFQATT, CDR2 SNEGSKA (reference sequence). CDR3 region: CSAPRGSYEQYF. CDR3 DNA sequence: TGCAGTGCCCCTCGGGGGTCCTACGAGCAGTACTTC.

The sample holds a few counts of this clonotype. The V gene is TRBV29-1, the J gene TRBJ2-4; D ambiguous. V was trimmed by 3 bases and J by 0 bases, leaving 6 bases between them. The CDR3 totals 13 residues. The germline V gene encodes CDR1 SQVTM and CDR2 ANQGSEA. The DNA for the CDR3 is TGCAGCGTTGAGGTTCTAGCCAAAAACATTCAGTACTTC. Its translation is CSVEVLAKNIQYF. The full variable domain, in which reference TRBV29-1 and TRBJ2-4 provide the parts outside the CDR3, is SAVISQKPSRDICQRGTSLTIQCQVDSQVTMMFWYRQQPGQSLTLIATANQGSEATYESGFVIDKFPISRPNLTFSTLTVSNMSPEDSSIYLCSVEVLAKNIQYFGAGTRLSVL.

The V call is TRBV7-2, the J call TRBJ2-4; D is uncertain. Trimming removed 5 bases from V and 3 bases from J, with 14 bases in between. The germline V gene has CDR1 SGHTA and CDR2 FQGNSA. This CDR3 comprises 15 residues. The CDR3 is CASSLRTLGKNIQYF. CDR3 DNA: TGTGCCAGCAGCCTACGTACCTTGGGCAAAAACATTCAGTACTTC.

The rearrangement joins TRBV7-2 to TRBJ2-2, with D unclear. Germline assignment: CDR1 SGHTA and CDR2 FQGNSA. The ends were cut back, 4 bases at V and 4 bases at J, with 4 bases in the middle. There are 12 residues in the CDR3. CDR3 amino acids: CASSWATGELFF. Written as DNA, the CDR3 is TGTGCCAGCAGCTGGGCCACCGGGGAGCTGTTTTTT.

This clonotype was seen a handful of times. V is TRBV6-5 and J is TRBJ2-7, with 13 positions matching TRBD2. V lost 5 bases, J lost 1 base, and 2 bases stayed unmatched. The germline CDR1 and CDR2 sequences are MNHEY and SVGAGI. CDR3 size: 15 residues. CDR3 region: CASSRLAGGSYEQYF. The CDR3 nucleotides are TGTGCCAGCAGTCGACTAGCGGGGGGTTCCTACGAGCAGTACTTC.

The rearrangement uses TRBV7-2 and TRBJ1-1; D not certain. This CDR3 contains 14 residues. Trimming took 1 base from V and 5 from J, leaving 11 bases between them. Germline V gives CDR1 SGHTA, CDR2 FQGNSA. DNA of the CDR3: TGTGCCAGCAGCTTAGTAGCCTTGGAGACTGAAGCTTTCTTT. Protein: CASSLVALETEAFF.

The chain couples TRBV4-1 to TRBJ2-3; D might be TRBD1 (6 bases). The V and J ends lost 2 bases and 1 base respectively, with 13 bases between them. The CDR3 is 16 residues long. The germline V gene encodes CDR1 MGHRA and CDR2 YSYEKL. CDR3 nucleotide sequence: TGCGCCAGCAGCCAAAGGGCGACAGGACGCACAGATACGCAGTATTTT. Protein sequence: CASSQRATGRTDTQYF.

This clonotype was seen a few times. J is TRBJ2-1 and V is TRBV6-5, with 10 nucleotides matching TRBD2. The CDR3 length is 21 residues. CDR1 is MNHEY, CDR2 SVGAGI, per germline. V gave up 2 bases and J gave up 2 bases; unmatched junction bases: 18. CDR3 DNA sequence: TGTGCCAGCAGTTACGCCCCGGGGGCACTAGCGGGGACCTTGGCCTACAATGAGCAGTTCTTC. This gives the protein CASSYAPGALAGTLAYNEQFF.